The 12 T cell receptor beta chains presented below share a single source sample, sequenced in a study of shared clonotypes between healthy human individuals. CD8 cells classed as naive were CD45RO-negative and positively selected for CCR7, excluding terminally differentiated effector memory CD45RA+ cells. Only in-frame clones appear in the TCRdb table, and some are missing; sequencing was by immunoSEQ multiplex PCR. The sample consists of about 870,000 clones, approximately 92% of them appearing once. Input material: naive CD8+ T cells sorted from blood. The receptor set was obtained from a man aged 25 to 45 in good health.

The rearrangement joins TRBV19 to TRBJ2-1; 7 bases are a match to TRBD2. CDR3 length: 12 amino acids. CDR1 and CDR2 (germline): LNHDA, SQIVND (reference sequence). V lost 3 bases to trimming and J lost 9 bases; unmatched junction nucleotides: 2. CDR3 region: CASSMGGSEQFF. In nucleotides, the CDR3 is TGTGCCAGTAGTATGGGGGGGTCTGAGCAGTTCTTC.

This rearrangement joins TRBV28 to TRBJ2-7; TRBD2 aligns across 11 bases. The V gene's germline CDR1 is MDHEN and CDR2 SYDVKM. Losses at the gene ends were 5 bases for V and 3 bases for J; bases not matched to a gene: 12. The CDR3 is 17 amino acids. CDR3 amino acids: CASSPLRPGLADYEQYF. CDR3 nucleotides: TGTGCCAGCAGTCCGCTGCGACCGGGACTAGCGGACTACGAGCAGTACTTC.

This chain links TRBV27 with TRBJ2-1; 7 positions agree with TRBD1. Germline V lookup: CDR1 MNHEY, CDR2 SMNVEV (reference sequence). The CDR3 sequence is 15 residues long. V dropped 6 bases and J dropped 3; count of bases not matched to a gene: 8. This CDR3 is CASRSRGQNYNEQFF. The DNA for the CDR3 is TGTGCCAGCAGATCACGGGGACAGAACTACAATGAGCAGTTCTTC.

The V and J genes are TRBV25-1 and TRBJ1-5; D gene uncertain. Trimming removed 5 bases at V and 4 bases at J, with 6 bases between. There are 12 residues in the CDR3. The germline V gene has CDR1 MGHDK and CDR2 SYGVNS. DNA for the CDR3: TGTGCCAGCAGTCGTGGTAATCAGCCCCAGCATTTT. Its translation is CASSRGNQPQHF.

Here the CDR3 reads CATSPLAGVGNIQYF. The CDR3, as DNA: TGTGCCACCAGCCCACTAGCGGGAGTGGGAAACATTCAGTACTTC. The rearrangement links TRBV15 to TRBJ2-4, with 11 positions matching TRBD2. Germline CDR1 LNHNV, CDR2 YYDKDF (reference sequence). V dropped 5 bases and J dropped 6; count of bases not matched to a gene: 6. The CDR3 contains 15 residues.

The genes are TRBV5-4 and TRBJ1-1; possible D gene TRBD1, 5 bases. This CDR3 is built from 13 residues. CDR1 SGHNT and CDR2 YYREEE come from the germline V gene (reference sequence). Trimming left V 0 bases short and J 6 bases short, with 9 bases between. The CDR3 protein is CASSLAGGAEAFF. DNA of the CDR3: TGTGCCAGCAGCTTGGCTGGGGGGGCTGAAGCTTTCTTT.

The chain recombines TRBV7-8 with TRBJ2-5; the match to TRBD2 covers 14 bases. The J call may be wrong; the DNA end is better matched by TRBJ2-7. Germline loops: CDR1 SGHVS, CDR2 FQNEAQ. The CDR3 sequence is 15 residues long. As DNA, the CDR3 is TGTGCCAGCAGCCCGGGACTAGCGGGAGCCTACGAGCAGTACTTC. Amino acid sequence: CASSPGLAGAYEQYF.

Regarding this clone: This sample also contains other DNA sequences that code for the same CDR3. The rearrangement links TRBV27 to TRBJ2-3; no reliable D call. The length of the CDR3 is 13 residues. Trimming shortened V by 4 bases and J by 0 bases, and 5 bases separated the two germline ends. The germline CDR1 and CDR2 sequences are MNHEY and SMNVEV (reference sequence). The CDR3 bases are TGTGCCAGCAGTTATTCTAGCACAGATACGCAGTATTTT. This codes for CASSYSSTDTQYF.

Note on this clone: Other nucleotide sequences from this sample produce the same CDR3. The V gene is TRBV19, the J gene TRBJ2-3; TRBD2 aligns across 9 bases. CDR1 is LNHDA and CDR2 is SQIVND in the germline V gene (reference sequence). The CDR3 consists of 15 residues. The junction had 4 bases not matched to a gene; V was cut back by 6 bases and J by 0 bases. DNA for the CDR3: TGTGCCAGTAGCCCGACTAGCGGCAGCACAGATACGCAGTATTTT. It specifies CASSPTSGSTDTQYF.

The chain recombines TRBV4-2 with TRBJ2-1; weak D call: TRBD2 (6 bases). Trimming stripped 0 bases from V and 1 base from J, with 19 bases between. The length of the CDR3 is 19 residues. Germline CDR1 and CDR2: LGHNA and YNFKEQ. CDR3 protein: CASSQDRGASAPSYNEQFF. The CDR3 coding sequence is TGTGCCAGCAGCCAAGATCGCGGGGCTAGCGCTCCATCCTACAATGAGCAGTTCTTC.

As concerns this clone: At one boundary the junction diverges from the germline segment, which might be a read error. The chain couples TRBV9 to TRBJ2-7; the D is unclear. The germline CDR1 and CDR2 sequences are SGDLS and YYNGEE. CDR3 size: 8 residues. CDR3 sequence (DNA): TGTGCCAGCAGCCCCCGGAGCTTC. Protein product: CASSPRSF.

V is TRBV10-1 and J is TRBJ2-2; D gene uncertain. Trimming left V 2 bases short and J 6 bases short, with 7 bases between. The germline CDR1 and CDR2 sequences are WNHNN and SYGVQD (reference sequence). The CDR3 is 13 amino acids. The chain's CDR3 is CASSEQASGELFF. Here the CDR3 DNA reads TGCGCCAGCAGTGAGCAGGCGTCCGGGGAGCTGTTTTTT.